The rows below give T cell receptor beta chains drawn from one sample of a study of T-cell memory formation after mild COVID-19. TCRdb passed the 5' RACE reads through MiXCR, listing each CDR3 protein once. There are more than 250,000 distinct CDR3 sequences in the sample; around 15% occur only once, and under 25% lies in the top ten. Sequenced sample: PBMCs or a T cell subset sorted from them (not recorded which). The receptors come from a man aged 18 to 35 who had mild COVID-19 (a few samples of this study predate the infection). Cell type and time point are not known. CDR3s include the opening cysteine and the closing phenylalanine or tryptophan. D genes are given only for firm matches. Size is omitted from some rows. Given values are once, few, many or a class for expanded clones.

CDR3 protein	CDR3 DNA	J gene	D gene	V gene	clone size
CASSQRAGEQFF	TGTGCCAGCAGCCAACGAGCGGGGGAGCAGTTCTTC	TRBJ2-1	TRBD2	TRBV3-1	few
CSARDRVTGNTIYF	TGCAGTGCTAGAGATCGGGTTACTGGAAACACCATATATTTT	TRBJ1-3	.	TRBV20-1	.
CSARNRGYGYTF	TGCAGTGCTAGAAACAGGGGATATGGCTACACCTTC	TRBJ1-2	TRBD1	TRBV20-1	many
CASSARVNYGYTF	TGTGCCAGCAGTGCCCGGGTCAACTATGGCTACACCTTC	TRBJ1-2	.	TRBV14	.
CASSRSLAGAHNEQFF	TGCGCCAGCAGCCGATCACTAGCGGGGGCCCACAATGAGCAGTTCTTC	TRBJ2-1	TRBD2	TRBV5-1	many
CSVVFAESSQYF	TGCAGCGTTGTCTTCGCCGAGTCCTCCCAGTACTTC	TRBJ2-7	.	TRBV29-1	.
CASSLRQGWADTQYF	TGTGCCAGCAGTCTCCGACAGGGATGGGCAGATACGCAGTATTTT	TRBJ2-3	TRBD1	TRBV6-5	few
CSARGTGGDTEAFF	TGCAGTGCTAGGGGGACAGGGGGGGACACTGAAGCTTTCTTT	TRBJ1-1	TRBD1	TRBV20-1	many
CASSLGVSGGGQPQHF	TGCGCCAGCAGCTTGGGCGTCAGCGGGGGTGGGCAGCCCCAGCATTTT	TRBJ1-5	.	TRBV5-1	few
CASSRPGTGVDEQFF	TGTGCCAGCTCCCGCCCCGGGACAGGGGTGGATGAGCAGTTCTTC	TRBJ2-1	TRBD1	TRBV12-3/TRBV12-4	.
CASSLNWGADTGELFF	TGTGCCAGCAGTTTAAACTGGGGGGCGGACACCGGGGAGCTGTTTTTT	TRBJ2-2	.	TRBV12-3/TRBV12-4	.
CASRGQITDTQYF	TGTGCCAGCAGGGGCCAGATCACAGATACGCAGTATTTT	TRBJ2-3	.	TRBV11-2	few
CASRDPDSGYEQYF	TGCGCCAGCCGAGACCCGGACAGTGGCTACGAGCAGTACTTC	TRBJ2-7	.	TRBV5-1	few
CASRDRADTQYF	TGTGCCAGCAGGGACAGGGCAGATACGCAGTATTTT	TRBJ2-3	TRBD1	TRBV2	.
CASSLKGGVRETQYF	TGCGCCAGCAGCCTGAAGGGGGGAGTCCGGGAGACCCAGTACTTC	TRBJ2-5	.	TRBV4-3	.
CASSEMLFSAGELFF	TGTGCCAGCTCGGAGATGCTGTTTAGCGCCGGGGAGCTGTTTTTT	TRBJ2-2	.	TRBV18	.
CSVEYRKGDTDTQYF	TGCAGCGTTGAATATCGAAAGGGAGACACAGATACGCAGTATTTT	TRBJ2-3	.	TRBV29-1	.
CASSPRIEQGSSTEAFF	TGTGCCAGCTCACCACGAATAGAACAGGGGTCAAGCACTGAAGCTTTCTTT	TRBJ1-1	TRBD1	TRBV18	.
CASGRDRAYEQYF	TGTGCCAGCGGACGAGACAGGGCCTACGAGCAGTACTTC	TRBJ2-7	TRBD1	TRBV12-3/TRBV12-4	.
CASSEANAAGQETQYF	TGCGCCAGCAGTGAGGCGAATGCGGCAGGCCAAGAGACCCAGTACTTC	TRBJ2-5	.	TRBV10-1	few
CASRAQKTANYGYTF	TGTGCCAGCCGGGCACAGAAGACGGCTAACTATGGCTACACCTTC	TRBJ1-2	.	TRBV7-9	few
CASRPRPNTEAFF	TGTGCCAGCAGACCTAGACCGAACACTGAAGCTTTCTTT	TRBJ1-1	.	TRBV6-5	few
CASSEDRVYGYTF	TGTGCCAGCAGCGAGGACAGGGTCTATGGCTACACCTTC	TRBJ1-2	TRBD1	TRBV12-3/TRBV12-4	.
CARFSLRGPSYNEQFF	TGTGCCAGGTTTTCCCTCAGGGGGCCATCCTACAATGAGCAGTTCTTC	TRBJ2-1	TRBD1	TRBV28	few
CAIPVYWEAQYF	TGCGCCATCCCAGTTTATTGGGAGGCCCAGTACTTC	TRBJ2-5	.	TRBV5-1	few
CASSRAGSGYTF	TGTGCCAGCAGTCGCGCGGGATCTGGCTACACCTTC	TRBJ1-2	.	TRBV12-3/TRBV12-4	.
CASSPLLLPGQGNEKLFF	TGTGCCAGCTCACCACTTTTACTCCCGGGACAGGGGAATGAAAAACTGTTTTTT	TRBJ1-4	TRBD1	TRBV18	.
CASSDWRGAEAGPAFF	TGTGCCAGCAGTGATTGGCGAGGGGCCGAGGCAGGGCCGGCTTTCTTT	TRBJ1-1	.	TRBV25-1	many
CASSRTSWGETQYF	TGTGCCAGCAGCCGCACTAGTTGGGGAGAGACCCAGTACTTC	TRBJ2-5	.	TRBV7-3	.
CASSQTRLVQETQYF	TGTGCCAGCAGTCAGACTAGACTAGTGCAAGAGACCCAGTACTTC	TRBJ2-5	.	TRBV12-3/TRBV12-4	.
CASSSFGGGQGYGYTF	TGTGCCAGCAGCTCCTTCGGTGGGGGACAGGGCTATGGCTACACCTTC	TRBJ1-2	TRBD1	TRBV7-2	.
CASSPENLANEQFF	TGTGCCAGCAGTCCAGAAAACCTAGCAAATGAGCAGTTCTTC	TRBJ2-1	.	TRBV12-3/TRBV12-4	.
CASSYWGTGEYQETQYF	TGTGCCAGCAGTTACTGGGGGACAGGGGAGTACCAAGAGACCCAGTACTTC	TRBJ2-5	TRBD1	TRBV6-5	.
CATSRVPGQGSGNEQFF	TGTGCCACCAGCAGAGTTCCGGGACAGGGGTCTGGTAATGAGCAGTTCTTC	TRBJ2-1	TRBD1	TRBV15	.
CASSFGANRGETQYF	TGCGCCAGCAGCTTTGGGGCCAACAGGGGAGAGACCCAGTACTTC	TRBJ2-5	TRBD1	TRBV5-1	few
CAISEDRRFYEQYF	TGTGCCATCAGTGAAGACAGGCGTTTTTACGAGCAGTACTTC	TRBJ2-7	.	TRBV10-3	.
CASSLGFGSYGYTF	TGTGCCAGCAGTTTAGGTTTTGGGAGCTATGGCTACACCTTC	TRBJ1-2	.	TRBV27	.
CSAGGSFYSNQPQHF	TGCAGTGCTGGCGGGTCTTTTTATAGCAATCAGCCCCAGCATTTT	TRBJ1-5	.	TRBV20-1	.
CASSLVVLPGEAFF	TGCGCCAGCAGCTTGGTGGTCCTCCCGGGAGAAGCTTTCTTT	TRBJ1-1	.	TRBV5-1	few
CSVGGSSGGTDTQYF	TGCAGCGTTGGAGGGTCTAGCGGGGGTACAGATACGCAGTATTTT	TRBJ2-3	TRBD2	TRBV29-1	.
CASSQNVGGGRLGYTF	TGCGCCAGCAGCCAGAACGTGGGGGGGGGCCGCTTGGGCTACACCTTC	TRBJ1-2	.	TRBV4-3	few
CASSFSRGLRNTEAFF	TGTGCCAGCAGCTTCTCCAGGGGGCTTCGGAACACTGAAGCTTTCTTT	TRBJ1-1	TRBD1	TRBV7-2	.
CASSYQTGVTGELFF	TGTGCCAGCAGCTATCAGACAGGGGTCACCGGGGAGCTGTTTTTT	TRBJ2-2	TRBD1	TRBV7-2	few
CASSPRAGTYGYTF	TGTGCCAGCTCACCACGGGCGGGGACCTATGGCTACACCTTC	TRBJ1-2	.	TRBV18	.
CASSQVERIQYF	TGTGCCAGCAGCCAAGTTGAGCGCATTCAGTACTTC	TRBJ2-4	.	TRBV3-1	many
CSAREPTGGTGELFF	TGCAGTGCTAGAGAACCGACAGGGGGAACCGGGGAGCTGTTTTTT	TRBJ2-2	TRBD1	TRBV20-1	.
CASSLDSSPPGEKLFF	TGCGCCAGCAGCTTGGACAGCTCTCCTCCCGGTGAAAAACTGTTTTTT	TRBJ1-4	.	TRBV5-1	few
CASSLLVSGGLDTQYF	TGTGCCAGCAGCTTACTCGTATCAGGAGGGTTGGATACGCAGTATTTT	TRBJ2-3	.	TRBV7-3	few
CASSLRTASQPQHF	TGTGCCAGCAGTTTAAGGACGGCAAGTCAGCCCCAGCATTTT	TRBJ1-5	.	TRBV28	few
CASSRDSHQPQHF	TGTGCCAGCAGCCGGGACTCTCATCAGCCCCAGCATTTT	TRBJ1-5	.	TRBV12-3/TRBV12-4	many
CASSQAWLPEAFF	TGTGCCAGCAGCCAAGCGTGGCTTCCTGAAGCTTTCTTT	TRBJ1-1	.	TRBV3-1	.
CASSLAGFNEKLFF	TGTGCCAGCAGCCTGGCGGGGTTTAATGAAAAACTGTTTTTT	TRBJ1-4	.	TRBV7-8	.
CASSQGTGGNTPLHF	TGCGCCAGCAGCCAGGGGACAGGGGGTAATACACCCCTCCACTTT	TRBJ1-6	TRBD1	TRBV4-3	.
CASSQSSWGSPLHF	TGTGCCAGCAGCCAATCGTCCTGGGGGTCTCCCCTCCACTTT	TRBJ1-6	.	TRBV3-1	few
CASSERRETQYF	TGTGCCAGCAGCGAGAGACGGGAGACCCAGTACTTC	TRBJ2-5	.	TRBV7-2	.